Below are 9 T cell receptor beta chains sequenced from a single sample in a study of human T cells and chemical hapten exposure. Using its own MiXCR run on the RACE reads, TCRdb lists one record per CDR3 protein. Here the sample spans 95,000 to 150,000 distinct CDR3 sequences, approximately 10% being singletons. The time point here: patch test 3, about 24 weeks after DPC sensitization. The treatment: therapeutic diphenylcyclopropenone sensitization with weekly scalp DPC. The material was whole blood, obtained in connection with sensitization to the hapten diphenylcyclopropenone (DPC). These receptors came from a woman in her 50s with alopecia areata. Some clones in this sample may be carry-over from other donors' samples.

The chain recombines TRBV7-9 with TRBJ2-3; the D is unclear. Trimming took 6 bases from V and 5 from J, leaving 12 bases between them. Germline V CDR1 and CDR2: SEHNR, FQNEAQ (reference sequence). This CDR3 has 13 residues. Here the CDR3 DNA reads TGTGCCAGCAGATCTGACGAGAAAGATACGCAGTATTTT. Translation gives CASRSDEKDTQYF.

The chain uses TRBV15 and TRBJ1-3; no firm D call. The CDR3 totals 13 residues. Germline V CDR1 and CDR2: LNHNV, YYDKDF (reference sequence). Trimming took off 0 bases at V and 11 bases at J, with 11 bases between the two ends. CDR3 region: CATSRDRKEAIYF. In DNA, the CDR3 is TGTGCCACCAGCAGAGATAGGAAGGAGGCCATATATTTT.

This clonotype was counted between two and nine times. The genes are TRBV20-1 and TRBJ1-2, with D hard to call. The CDR3 totals 16 residues. V lost 1 base, J lost 0 bases, and 15 bases lay in between. In germline, CDR1 is DFQATT, CDR2 SNEGSKA (reference sequence). The CDR3 loop is CSARVELVRSNYGYTF. The DNA for the CDR3 is TGCAGTGCTAGAGTGGAGTTAGTTCGTTCTAACTATGGCTACACCTTC.

This CDR3 reads CSVGDPYYGYTF. The CDR3, as DNA: TGCAGCGTTGGGGATCCCTACTATGGCTACACCTTC. V and J are TRBV29-1 and TRBJ1-2; D unresolved. This CDR3 comprises 12 residues. Germline V lookup: CDR1 SQVTM, CDR2 ANQGSEA. Trimming left V 4 bases short and J 3 bases short, with 9 bases between.

There are many counts of this clonotype. The J gene is TRBJ1-5, the V gene TRBV5-5; D may be TRBD1 (6 bases). This CDR3 is built from 15 residues. The V end lost 4 bases, the J end lost 6 bases, and 17 bases lay between the germline ends. Germline V gives CDR1 SGHKS, CDR2 YYEKEE (reference sequence). CDR3 sequence reads: CASSDYGGPAQPQHF. In DNA, the CDR3 is TGTGCCAGCAGCGACTACGGGGGCCCGGCTCAGCCCCAGCATTTT.

This clonotype was counted at least ten times. This chain uses TRBV13 with TRBJ2-5; D is possibly TRBD1 or TRBD2 (6 bases each). The CDR3 consists of 14 residues. V dropped 4 bases and J dropped 7 bases, with 16 bases sitting between them. Germline CDR1 and CDR2: PRHDT and FYEKMQ (reference sequence). Written as DNA, the CDR3 is TGTGCCAGCAGCTCCCGTCGGGGGCAGGTGACCCAGTACTTC. Protein sequence: CASSSRRGQVTQYF.

The J gene is TRBJ1-6, the V gene TRBV2; D is unresolved. V was clipped by 0 bases and J by 6 bases, with 12 bases between them. Germline assignment: CDR1 SNHLY and CDR2 FYNNEI. The CDR3 spans 16 residues. CDR3: CASSEARLVINSPLHF. The CDR3 DNA sequence: TGTGCCAGCAGTGAAGCCCGCCTGGTTATTAATTCACCCCTCCACTTT.

The genes are TRBV5-1 and TRBJ2-1; the match to TRBD2 covers 7 bases. CDR1 SGHRS and CDR2 YFSETQ come from the germline V gene. After removal of 4 bases from V and 8 bases from J, the junction contained 12 bases not matched to a gene. The CDR3 runs 15 residues. CDR3 coding DNA: TGCGCCAGCAGCAGAATAGCGGGCCCGTCGGATGAGCAGTTCTTC. Translation gives CASSRIAGPSDEQFF.

This chain connects TRBV27 to TRBJ1-1; weak D call: TRBD1 (5 bases). The CDR3 sequence is 13 residues long. The V and J ends lost 5 bases and 4 bases respectively, with 11 bases between them. Germline lookup yields CDR1 MNHEY and CDR2 SMNVEV (reference sequence). Here the CDR3 reads CASSRRDGTEAFF. The CDR3 DNA follows: TGTGCCAGCAGTCGCAGGGATGGCACTGAAGCTTTCTTT.